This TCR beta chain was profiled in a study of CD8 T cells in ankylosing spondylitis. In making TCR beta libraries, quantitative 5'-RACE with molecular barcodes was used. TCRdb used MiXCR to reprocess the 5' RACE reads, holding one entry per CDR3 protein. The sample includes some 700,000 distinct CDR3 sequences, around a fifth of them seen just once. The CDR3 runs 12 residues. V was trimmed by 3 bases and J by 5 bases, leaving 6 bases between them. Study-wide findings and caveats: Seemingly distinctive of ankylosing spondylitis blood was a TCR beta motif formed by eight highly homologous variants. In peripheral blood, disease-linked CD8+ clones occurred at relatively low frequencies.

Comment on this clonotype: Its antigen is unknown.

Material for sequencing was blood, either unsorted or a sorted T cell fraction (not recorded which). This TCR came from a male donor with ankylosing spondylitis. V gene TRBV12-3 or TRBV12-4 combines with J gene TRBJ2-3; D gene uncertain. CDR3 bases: TGTGCCAGCAGTTTTCTTAAAGATACGCAGTATTTT. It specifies CASSFLKDTQYF.